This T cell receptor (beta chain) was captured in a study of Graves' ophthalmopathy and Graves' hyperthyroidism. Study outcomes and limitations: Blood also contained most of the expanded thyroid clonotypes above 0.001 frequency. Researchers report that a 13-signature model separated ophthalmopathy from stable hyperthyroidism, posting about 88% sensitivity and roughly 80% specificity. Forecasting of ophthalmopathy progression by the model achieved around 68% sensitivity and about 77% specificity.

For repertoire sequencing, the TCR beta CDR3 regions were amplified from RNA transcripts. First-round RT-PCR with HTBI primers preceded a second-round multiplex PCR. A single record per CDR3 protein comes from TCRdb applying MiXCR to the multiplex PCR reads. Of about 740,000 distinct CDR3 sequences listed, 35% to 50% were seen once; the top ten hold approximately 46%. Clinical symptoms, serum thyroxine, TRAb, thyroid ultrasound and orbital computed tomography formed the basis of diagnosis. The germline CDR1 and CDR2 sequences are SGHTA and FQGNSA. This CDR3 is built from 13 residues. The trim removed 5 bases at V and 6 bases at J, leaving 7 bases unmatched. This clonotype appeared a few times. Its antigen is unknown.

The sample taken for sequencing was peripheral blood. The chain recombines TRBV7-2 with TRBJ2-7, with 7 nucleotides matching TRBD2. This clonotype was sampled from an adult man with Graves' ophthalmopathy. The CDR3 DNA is TGTGCCAGCAGCCCCGGGACTAAGGGCGAGCAGTACTTC. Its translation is CASSPGTKGEQYF.